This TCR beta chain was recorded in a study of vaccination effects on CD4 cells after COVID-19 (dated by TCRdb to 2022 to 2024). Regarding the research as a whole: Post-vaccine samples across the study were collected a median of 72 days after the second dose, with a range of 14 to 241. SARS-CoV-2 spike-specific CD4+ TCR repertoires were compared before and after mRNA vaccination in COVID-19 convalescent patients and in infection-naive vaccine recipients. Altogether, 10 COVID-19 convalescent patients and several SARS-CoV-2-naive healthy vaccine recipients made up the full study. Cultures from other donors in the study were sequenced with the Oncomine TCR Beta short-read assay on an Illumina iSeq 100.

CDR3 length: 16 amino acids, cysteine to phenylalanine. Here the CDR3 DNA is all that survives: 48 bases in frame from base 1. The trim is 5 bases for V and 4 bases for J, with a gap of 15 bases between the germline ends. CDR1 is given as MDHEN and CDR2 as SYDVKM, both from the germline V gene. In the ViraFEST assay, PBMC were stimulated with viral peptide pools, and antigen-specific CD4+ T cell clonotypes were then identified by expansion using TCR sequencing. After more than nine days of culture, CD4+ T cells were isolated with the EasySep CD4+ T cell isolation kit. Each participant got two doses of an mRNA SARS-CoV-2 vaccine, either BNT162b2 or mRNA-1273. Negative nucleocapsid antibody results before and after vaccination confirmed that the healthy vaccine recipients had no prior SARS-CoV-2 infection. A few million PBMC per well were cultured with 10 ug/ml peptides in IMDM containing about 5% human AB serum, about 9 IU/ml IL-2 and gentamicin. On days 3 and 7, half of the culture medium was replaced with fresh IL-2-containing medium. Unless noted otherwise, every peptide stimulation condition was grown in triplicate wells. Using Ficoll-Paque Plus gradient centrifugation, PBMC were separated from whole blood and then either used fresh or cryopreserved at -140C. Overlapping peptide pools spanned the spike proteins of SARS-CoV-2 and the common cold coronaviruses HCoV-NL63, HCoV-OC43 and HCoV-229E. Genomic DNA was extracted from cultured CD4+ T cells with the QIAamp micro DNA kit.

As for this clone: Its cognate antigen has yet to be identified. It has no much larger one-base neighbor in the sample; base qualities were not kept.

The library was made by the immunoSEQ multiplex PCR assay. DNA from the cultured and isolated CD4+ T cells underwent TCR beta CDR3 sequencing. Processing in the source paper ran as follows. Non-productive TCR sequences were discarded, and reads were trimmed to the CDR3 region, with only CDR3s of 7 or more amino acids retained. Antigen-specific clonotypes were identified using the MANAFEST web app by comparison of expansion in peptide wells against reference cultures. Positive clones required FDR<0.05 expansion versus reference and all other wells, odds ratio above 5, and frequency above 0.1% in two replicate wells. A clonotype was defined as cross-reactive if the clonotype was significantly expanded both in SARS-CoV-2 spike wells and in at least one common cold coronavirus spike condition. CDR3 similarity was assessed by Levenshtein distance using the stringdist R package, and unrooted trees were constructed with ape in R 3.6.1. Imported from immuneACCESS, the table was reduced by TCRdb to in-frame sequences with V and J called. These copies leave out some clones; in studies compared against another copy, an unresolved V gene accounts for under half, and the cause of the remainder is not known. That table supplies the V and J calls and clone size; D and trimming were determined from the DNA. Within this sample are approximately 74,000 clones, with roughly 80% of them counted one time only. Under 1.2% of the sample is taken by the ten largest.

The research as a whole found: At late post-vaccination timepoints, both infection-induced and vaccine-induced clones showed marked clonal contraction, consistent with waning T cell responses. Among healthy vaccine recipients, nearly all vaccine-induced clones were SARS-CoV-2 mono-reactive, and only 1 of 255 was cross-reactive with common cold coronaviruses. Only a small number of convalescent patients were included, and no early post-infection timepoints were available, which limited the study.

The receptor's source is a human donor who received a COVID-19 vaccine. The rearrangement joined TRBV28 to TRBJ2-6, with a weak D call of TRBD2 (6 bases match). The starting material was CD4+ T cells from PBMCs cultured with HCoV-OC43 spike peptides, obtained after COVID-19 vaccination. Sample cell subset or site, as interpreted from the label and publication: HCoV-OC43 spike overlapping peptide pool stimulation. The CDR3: CASSPGLKGGANVLTF. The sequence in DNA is TGTGCCAGCAGTCCGGGACTCAAGGGGGGGGCCAACGTCCTGACTTTC.